This is a list of T cell receptor beta chains from one sample in a study of human T cells and chemical hapten exposure. TCRdb processed the RACE reads anew with MiXCR; each CDR3 protein has one entry. The table has a few hundred thousand distinct CDR3 sequences, about 6.3% seen once. Source: whole blood, taken in connection with sensitization to the hapten diphenylcyclopropenone (DPC). These receptors were collected from a woman between 18 and 30 years old with alopecia areata. Some clones in this sample may be carry-over from other donors' samples. Both conserved end residues are part of each CDR3. The D gene is left open where the match is weak. Expanded clones get a size class; other rows say once, few or many, or leave the size out.

D,V,size,J,CDR3,DNA
NA,TRBV6-2/TRBV6-3,many,TRBJ2-3,CASIDTGTDTQYF,TGTGCCAGCATCGACACGGGCACAGATACGCAGTATTTT
NA,TRBV2,few,TRBJ2-2,CAASRLVRAGELFF,TGTGCCGCATCCCGACTAGTGAGGGCCGGGGAGCTGTTTTTT
TRBD2,TRBV9,few,TRBJ2-2,CASSPSGRGWTGELFF,TGTGCCAGCAGCCCGAGCGGGAGGGGTTGGACCGGGGAGCTGTTTTTT
NA,TRBV6-2/TRBV6-3,NA,TRBJ2-3,CASSYQGTRYTQYF,TGTGCCAGCAGTTACCAGGGTACACGATATACGCAGTATTTT
NA,TRBV7-9,many,TRBJ1-5,CASSLETEYNQPQHF,TGTGCCAGCAGCTTAGAGACAGAATACAATCAGCCCCAGCATTTT
NA,TRBV12-5,many,TRBJ1-1,CASGLAPGYDEAFF,TGTGCTAGTGGTTTAGCTCCAGGGTATGATGAAGCTTTCTTT
TRBD1,TRBV6-2/TRBV6-3,NA,TRBJ1-6,CASSWGDRESSPLHF,TGTGCCAGCAGCTGGGGAGACAGGGAGAGCTCACCCCTCCACTTT
TRBD2,TRBV28,NA,TRBJ2-3,CASSPGESSGGDSSTDTQYF,TGTGCCAGCAGCCCGGGTGAGAGTAGCGGGGGGGATTCTAGCACAGATACGCAGTATTTT
NA,TRBV7-2,NA,TRBJ2-7,CASSPLSAGEQYF,TGTGCCAGCAGCCCCCTTTCCGCGGGCGAGCAGTACTTC
TRBD2,TRBV9,many,TRBJ2-3,CASSVGVAGGPRSTDTQYF,TGTGCCAGCAGCGTAGGAGTAGCGGGGGGGCCAAGAAGCACAGATACGCAGTATTTT
NA,TRBV18,few,TRBJ2-5,CASSPMGQQETQYF,TGTGCCAGCTCACCAATGGGACAACAAGAGACCCAGTACTTC
TRBD1,TRBV2,few,TRBJ2-2,CASSKQGIANTGELFF,TGTGCCAGCAGTAAACAGGGGATCGCGAACACCGGGGAGCTGTTTTTT
NA,TRBV7-9,few,TRBJ2-7,CASSPAAGNYEQYF,TGTGCCAGCAGCCCGGCGGCCGGAAACTACGAGCAGTACTTC
TRBD1,TRBV7-9,many,TRBJ1-1,CASSGARDSEAFF,TGTGCCAGCAGCGGAGCCCGGGACAGTGAAGCTTTCTTT
TRBD2,TRBV4-1,NA,TRBJ2-2,CASSQGLAGGKNTGELFF,TGCGCCAGCAGCCAGGGACTAGCGGGGGGAAAGAACACCGGGGAGCTGTTTTTT
NA,TRBV2,NA,TRBJ2-5,CASEEWTQETQYF,TGTGCCAGTGAAGAGTGGACCCAAGAGACCCAGTACTTC
TRBD2,TRBV6-5,many,TRBJ2-7,CASSGLAGGQYEQYF,TGTGCCAGCAGTGGACTAGCGGGGGGGCAGTACGAGCAGTACTTC
NA,TRBV6-5,many,TRBJ1-5,CASQTGEGQPQHF,TGTGCCTCACAAACGGGTGAGGGTCAGCCCCAGCATTTT
NA,TRBV5-5,many,TRBJ1-1,CASSSTRTEAFF,TGTGCCAGCAGCTCTACGAGGACTGAAGCTTTCTTT
TRBD1,TRBV29-1,NA,TRBJ1-1,CSVEAPTGGLNTEAFF,TGCAGCGTTGAAGCCCCGACAGGGGGCTTGAACACTGAAGCTTTCTTT
TRBD1,TRBV12-3/TRBV12-4,many,TRBJ2-7,CASTIGQGAWGEQYF,TGTGCCAGCACCATTGGACAGGGGGCGTGGGGCGAGCAGTACTTC
NA,TRBV29-1,many,TRBJ1-2,CSALTDRGYTF,TGCAGCGCCCTGACCGACCGAGGCTACACCTTC
TRBD2,TRBV4-2,few,TRBJ2-7,CASSQDRGSAPSYEQYF,TGTGCCAGCAGCCAAGATCGCGGGAGCGCCCCCTCCTACGAGCAGTACTTC
NA,TRBV6-2/TRBV6-3,few,TRBJ1-6,CASSYQGGGSPLHF,TGTGCCAGCAGTTACCAGGGAGGTGGATCACCCCTCCACTTT
TRBD1,TRBV6-5,few,TRBJ2-1,CASSTGQGDEQFF,TGTGCCAGCAGTACCGGACAGGGCGATGAGCAGTTCTTC
NA,TRBV5-1,NA,TRBJ2-7,CASSLDGTPLSYEQYF,TGCGCCAGCAGCTTGGACGGAACACCCCTCTCCTACGAGCAGTACTTC
NA,TRBV4-1,few,TRBJ1-6,CASSQVKGYNSPLHF,TGCGCCAGCAGCCAAGTAAAGGGGTATAATTCACCCCTCCACTTT